Below are 10 T cell receptor beta chains sequenced from a single sample in a study of identical twins. MiXCR, applied by TCRdb to the 5' RACE reads, yields one record per CDR3 protein. The table shows about 660,000 distinct CDR3 sequences, with over 8.5% occurring only once. Separately, the same data were catalogued under a study of yellow fever vaccine responses in identical twins.

Sequencing was carried out using PBMCs. The receptors shown here come from a woman aged 18-35 years in good health.

This clonotype was detected a few times. The chain uses TRBV10-3 and TRBJ2-3, with 7 bases identical to TRBD2. The CDR3 has 19 amino acids. Germline V gives CDR1 ENHRY, CDR2 SYGVKD. J lost 0 bases, V lost 2 bases, and 14 bases had no gene match. The CDR3, as DNA: TGTGCCATCAGTGAGGCCGGTGGACTAGGTCTCTCTAGCACAGATACGCAGTATTTT. Protein: CAISEAGGLGLSSTDTQYF.

This clonotype has a count of ten or more. This chain joins TRBV12-3 or TRBV12-4 and TRBJ1-6; D unresolved. V was trimmed by 3 bases and J by 8 bases, leaving 11 bases between them. The CDR3 has 14 amino acids. As DNA, the CDR3 is TGTGCCAGCAGTTTTAGTGGCAGCTATTCACCCCTCCACTTT. Translated: CASSFSGSYSPLHF.

In this sample, this clonotype turned up a few times. The chain carries TRBV14 and TRBJ2-7, with 10 nucleotides matching TRBD2. CDR1 is SGHDN, CDR2 FVKESK, per germline. This CDR3 comprises 13 residues. The junction had 8 bases not matched to a gene; V was cut back by 8 bases and J by 7 bases. Written as DNA, the CDR3 is TGTGCCAGCGGAGCGGGGGGGCCGTGGGAGCAGTACTTC. Translating it yields CASGAGGPWEQYF.

In this sample, this clonotype turned up many times. The chain combines TRBV3-1 with TRBJ1-6, with D perhaps matching TRBD1 (5 bases). V lost 4 bases to trimming and J lost 6 bases, with 10 bases between them. Germline assignment: CDR1 LGHDT and CDR2 YNNKEL (reference sequence). CDR3 length: 14 residues. Here the CDR3 DNA reads TGTGCCAGCAGCCGGACACAGACTAATTCACCCCTCCACTTT. This encodes CASSRTQTNSPLHF.

The rearrangement links TRBV9 to TRBJ2-3; the match to TRBD2 covers 12 bases. The CDR3 has 16 residues. Germline-derived CDR1 and CDR2 are SGDLS and YYNGEE. The J segment lost 4 bases and the V segment lost 5 bases, leaving 8 bases of the junction unmatched. CDR3 in amino acids: CASRPTSGGLADTQYF. CDR3 nucleotide sequence: TGTGCCAGCAGACCTACTAGCGGGGGGTTGGCAGATACGCAGTATTTT.

The genes are TRBV3-1 and TRBJ1-1; D remains unclear. The CDR3 has 14 residues. Trimming pared 1 base from V and 1 base from J, leaving 7 bases between. Germline CDR1 reads LGHDT; CDR2 reads YNNKEL (reference sequence). DNA of the CDR3: TGTGCCAGCAGCCAAGGTCGGGGGAACACTGAAGCTTTCTTT. Amino acid sequence: CASSQGRGNTEAFF.

The chain uses TRBV29-1 and TRBJ1-2; D gene uncertain. The CDR3 extends over 11 amino acids. Germline values: CDR1 SQVTM, CDR2 ANQGSEA. Trimming left V 4 bases short and J 7 bases short, with 10 bases between. The CDR3 nucleotides read TGCAGCGTTGCCAAGGGAAGTGGCTACACCTTC. Translation gives CSVAKGSGYTF.

The rearrangement uses TRBV2 and TRBJ1-6, with 9 bases that match TRBD1. V lost 4 bases, J lost 1 base, and 5 bases stayed unmatched. Per germline, CDR1 SNHLY and CDR2 FYNNEI. This CDR3 is built from 17 residues. The CDR3 DNA follows: TGTGCCAGCAGTGGGGGACAGGGAGGGTCCTATAATTCACCCCTCCACTTT. It encodes CASSGGQGGSYNSPLHF.

This clonotype was detected many times. The J gene is TRBJ2-7, the V gene TRBV6-5; 11 positions match TRBD2. The CDR3 contains 15 residues. V dropped 0 bases and J dropped 7; count of bases not matched to a gene: 5. In germline, CDR1 is MNHEY, CDR2 SVGAGI. In DNA form, the CDR3 reads TGTGCCAGCAGTTACTCCTCCGGGACTAGCGGTGAGCAGTACTTC. This translates into CASSYSSGTSGEQYF.

This clonotype was recorded a few times. This chain joins TRBV11-2 and TRBJ2-3; 9 bases are a match to TRBD2. V was clipped by 0 bases and J by 1 base; unmatched bases: 5. The germline gives CDR1 SGHAT, CDR2 FQNNGV. The CDR3 contains 17 residues. The CDR3 DNA follows: TGTGCCAGCAGCTTAGATCAAAGGACTAGCGGCACAGATACGCAGTATTTT. It specifies CASSLDQRTSGTDTQYF.